The source of this T cell receptor beta chain is a study of identical twins. MiXCR was run by TCRdb on the 5' RACE reads, yielding one entry per CDR3 protein. The data show some 460,000 distinct CDR3 sequences, with over 12% seen just once and about 0.52% held by the top ten. There are 13 residues in the CDR3. V lost 6 bases, J lost 0 bases, and 8 bases lay in between. This sample also belongs to another study, concerning yellow fever vaccine responses in identical twins.

Sequencing was done on a sample of CD4+ T cells sorted from blood. This clonotype originated in a woman younger than 30 in good health. The chain uses TRBV12-3 or TRBV12-4 and TRBJ1-2; possibly TRBD1 for D (5 bases). The CDR3 DNA follows: TGTGCCAGCAGGGGGGTAACTAACTATGGCTACACCTTC. Translation gives CASRGVTNYGYTF.